This TCR beta chain was sequenced in a study of blood T cell repertoires in COVID-19. On the study more broadly: Acute and convalescent COVID-19 specimens originated in the United States, Italy and Spain. From T cells, B-cell-depleted T cells, or PBMCs came the material, which was cDNA or gDNA.

The table lists this clone with a few counts. V lost 1 base and J lost 7, with 11 bases in between. The CDR3 has 15 residues. Germline V gene data show CDR1 as SGHVS and CDR2 as FQNEAQ. The authors' processing: Reference gene primer amplification yielded estimated nucleated cell counts. TCRdb's table, derived via immunoSEQ multiplex PCR, lists solely in-frame clones and lacks some. Clone size and the V and J calls come from that table; the DNA yielded D and trimming. The repertoire includes 350,000 to 400,000 clones, around 90% of them detected once, and roughly 6.8% sits in the top ten. Sequenced: peripheral blood. This chain uses TRBV7-8 with TRBJ1-6; D possibly corresponds to TRBD1 (5 bases). The source of this sequence is a man aged 18 to 29 with active or convalescent COVID-19. CDR3 sequence: CASSLGQGLNSPLHF. CDR3 coding DNA: TGTGCCAGCAGCTTAGGGCAGGGACTAAATTCACCCCTCCACTTT.